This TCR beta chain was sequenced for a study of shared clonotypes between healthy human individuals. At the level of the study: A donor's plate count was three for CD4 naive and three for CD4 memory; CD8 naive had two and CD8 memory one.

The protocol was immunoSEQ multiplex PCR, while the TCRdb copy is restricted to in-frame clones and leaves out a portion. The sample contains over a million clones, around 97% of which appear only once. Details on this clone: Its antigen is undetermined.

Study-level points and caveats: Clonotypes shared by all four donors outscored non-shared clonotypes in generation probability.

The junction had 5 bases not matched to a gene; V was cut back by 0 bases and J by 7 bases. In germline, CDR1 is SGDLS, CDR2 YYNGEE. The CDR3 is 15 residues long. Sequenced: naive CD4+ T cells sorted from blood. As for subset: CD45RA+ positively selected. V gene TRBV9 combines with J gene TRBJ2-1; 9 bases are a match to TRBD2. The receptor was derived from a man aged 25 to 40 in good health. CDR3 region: CASSVGWTSVNEQFF. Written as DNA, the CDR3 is TGTGCCAGCAGCGTAGGCTGGACTAGCGTAAATGAGCAGTTCTTC.